Given below is one TCR beta chain in context. Its antigen is not identified. Other DNA sequences from this sample encode an identical CDR3 as well. The CDR3 length is 14 residues. Germline V gene data show CDR1 as KGHSH and CDR2 as LQKENI. Trimming removed 3 bases at V and 2 bases at J, with 11 bases between. This entry is derived from a study of shared clonotypes between healthy human individuals. Deep level was the assay's run setting. The repertoire was sequenced with immunoSEQ multiplex PCR; TCRdb's copy has only in-frame clones and lacks some. In the table there are a few million clones, approximately 90% of which are singletons. General study points: Shared clonotypes: 4.5% to 6.5% naive CD4, about 4% naive CD8, 2.3% memory CD4, under 0.5% memory CD8.

The material sequenced was naive CD4+ T cells sorted from blood. The subset denotes: CD45RA+ positively selected. V usage is TRBV18 and J usage is TRBJ2-7, with a weak D call TRBD1 (6 bases). The TCR originated in a man between 18 and 35 years old in good health. CDR3 in DNA: TGTGCCAGCTCACCCTCACAGGGTACCTACGAGCAGTACTTC. The encoded protein is CASSPSQGTYEQYF.